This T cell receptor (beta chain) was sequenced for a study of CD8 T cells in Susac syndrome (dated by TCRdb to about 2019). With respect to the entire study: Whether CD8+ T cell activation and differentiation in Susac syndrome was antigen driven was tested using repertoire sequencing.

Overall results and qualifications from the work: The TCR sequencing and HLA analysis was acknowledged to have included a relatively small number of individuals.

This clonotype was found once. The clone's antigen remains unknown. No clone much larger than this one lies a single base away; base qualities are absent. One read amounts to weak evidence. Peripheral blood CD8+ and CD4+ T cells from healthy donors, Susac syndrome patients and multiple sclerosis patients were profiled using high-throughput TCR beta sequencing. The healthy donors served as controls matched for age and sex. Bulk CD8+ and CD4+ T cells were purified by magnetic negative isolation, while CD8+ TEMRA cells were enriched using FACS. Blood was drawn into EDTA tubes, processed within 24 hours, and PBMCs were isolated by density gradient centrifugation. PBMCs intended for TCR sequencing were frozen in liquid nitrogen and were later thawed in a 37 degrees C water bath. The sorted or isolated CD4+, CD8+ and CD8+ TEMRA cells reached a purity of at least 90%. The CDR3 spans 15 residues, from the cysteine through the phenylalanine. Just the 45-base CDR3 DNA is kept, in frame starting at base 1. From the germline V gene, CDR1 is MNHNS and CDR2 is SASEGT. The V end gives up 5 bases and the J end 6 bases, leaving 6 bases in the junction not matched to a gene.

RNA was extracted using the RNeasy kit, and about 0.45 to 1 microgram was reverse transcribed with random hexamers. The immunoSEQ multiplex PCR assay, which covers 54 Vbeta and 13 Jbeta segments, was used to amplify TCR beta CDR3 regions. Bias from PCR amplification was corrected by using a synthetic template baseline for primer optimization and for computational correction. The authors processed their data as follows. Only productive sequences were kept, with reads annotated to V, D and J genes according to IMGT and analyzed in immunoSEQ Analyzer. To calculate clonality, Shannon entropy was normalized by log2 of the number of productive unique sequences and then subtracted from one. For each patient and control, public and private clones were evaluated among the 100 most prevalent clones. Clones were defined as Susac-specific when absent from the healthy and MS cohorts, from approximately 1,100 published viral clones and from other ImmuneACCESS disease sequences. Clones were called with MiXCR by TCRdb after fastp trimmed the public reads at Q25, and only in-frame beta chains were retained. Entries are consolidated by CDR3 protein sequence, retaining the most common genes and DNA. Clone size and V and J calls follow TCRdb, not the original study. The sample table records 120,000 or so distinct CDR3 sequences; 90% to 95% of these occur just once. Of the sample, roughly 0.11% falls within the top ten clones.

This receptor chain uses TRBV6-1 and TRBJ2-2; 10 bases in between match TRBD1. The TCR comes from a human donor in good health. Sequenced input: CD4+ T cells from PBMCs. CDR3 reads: CASSKMTGGSGELFF. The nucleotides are TGTGCCAGCAGTAAGATGACAGGGGGCTCCGGGGAGCTGTTTTTT.